This passage covers 27 T cell receptor beta chains from one sample sequenced in a study of Tregs in tolerant kidney transplant recipients. The repertoire was sequenced with immunoSEQ multiplex PCR; TCRdb's copy has only in-frame clones and lacks some. Its table lists approximately 52,000 clones. The sequencing here drew on CD4+ T cells from blood, taken before the transplant. These receptors all stem from a human donor who received a combined kidney and bone marrow transplant.

With regard to this clone: The read terminates 3 residues before the CDR3 end, so the remaining end is supplied by the germline J gene. This chain uses TRBV5-1 with TRBJ2-1; 9 bases map to TRBD2. Germline CDR1 is SGHRS and CDR2 is YFSETQ. There are 16 residues in the CDR3. V was clipped by 0 bases and J by 8 bases; unmatched bases: 9. The CDR3 DNA, read in part, is TGCGCCAGCAGCTTGGTTGCTAGCGGGAAGAACGATGAG. This sequence encodes CASSLVASGKNDE. The entire CDR3 reads CASSLVASGKNDEQFF.

A word on this clone: The CDR3 end falls 3 residues outside the read, so it is completed with the germline J gene. The chain carries TRBV5-1 and TRBJ2-7; 11 bases fit TRBD1. The V and J ends lost 3 bases and 2 bases, in that order; junction bases with no gene match: 4. The CDR3 extends over 15 amino acids. In germline, CDR1 is SGHRS, CDR2 YFSETQ. The part of the CDR3 DNA that was read is TGCGCCAGCAGCTGGGGACAGGGGGGCACCTACGAG. Protein: CASSWGQGGTYE. Given in full, the CDR3 is CASSWGQGGTYEQYF. Supplemented by reference TRBV5-1 and TRBJ2-7, the full variable domain reads KAGVTQTPRYLIKTRGQQVTLSCSPISGHRSVSWYQQTPGQGLQFLFEYFSETQRNKGNFPGRFSGRQFSNSRSEMNVSTLELGDSALYLCASSWGQGGTYEQYFGPGTRLTVT.

Concerning this clone itself: The sequenced fragment ends 3 residues before the CDR3 boundary, so the rest is inferred from the germline J gene. The chain uses TRBV2 and TRBJ2-1; TRBD2 aligns across 12 bases. The V segment lost 4 bases and the J segment 4 bases; nucleotides outside the gene matches: 2. The CDR3 runs 15 residues. Germline CDR1 and CDR2: SNHLY and FYNNEI. The CDR3 is CASSATSGGYNEQFF. The DNA read from the CDR3 is TGTGCCAGCAGTGCGACTAGCGGGGGATACAATGAG.

As for this clone: The read gets to within 3 residues of the CDR3 end, and the germline J gene fills in the rest. The chain uses TRBV7-2 and TRBJ2-5, with 7 bases fitting TRBD2. V shed 4 bases, J shed 3 bases, and the junction held 8 bases outside the gene matches. Germline-derived CDR1 and CDR2 are SGHTA and FQGNSA. CDR3 size: 15 residues. The covered CDR3 bases are TGTGCCAGCAGCTCCTCAGGACTAGTCAAAGAGACC. Encoded protein: CASSSSGLVKET. The entire CDR3 sequence reads CASSSSGLVKETQYF.

Comments on this clone: The read halts 3 residues ahead of the CDR3 end, with the missing end drawn from the germline J gene. V and J are TRBV5-1 and TRBJ1-1, with D perhaps matching TRBD1 (5 bases). Looked up from germline, CDR1 is SGHRS and CDR2 is YFSETQ. CDR3 length equals 15 residues. With 4 bases removed from V and 1 base from J, the gap between germline ends came to 14 bases. Incomplete CDR3 DNA: TGCGCCAGCAGCATCCAGGGAGGGAGGAACACTGAA. Protein product: CASSIQGGRNTE. The full CDR3 protein reads CASSIQGGRNTEAFF.

Remarks on this clone: The read is 3 residues too short to cover the CDR3 end, so that end is filled in from the germline J gene. The V call is TRBV7-9, the J call TRBJ1-2, with 7 bases fitting TRBD1. This CDR3 is built from 13 residues. Germline values: CDR1 SEHNR, CDR2 FQNEAQ (reference sequence). CDR3 in amino acids: CASSFSGGIGYTF. The sequenced CDR3 bases are TGTGCCAGCAGCTTCTCAGGGGGAATAGGC.

About this clone: The read ends 3 residues shy of where the CDR3 ends; the end is completed using the germline J gene. The V call is TRBV18, the J call TRBJ1-4; 10 bases agree with TRBD1. The germline V gene has CDR1 KGHSH and CDR2 LQKENI. V was clipped by 1 base and J by 7 bases; unmatched bases: 3. The length of the CDR3 is 15 residues. The CDR3 bases that were read are TGTGCCAGCTCACCACGGGACAGGGGAGTTGAAAAA. Translating it yields CASSPRDRGVEK. The whole CDR3 protein reads CASSPRDRGVEKLFF.

With respect to this clone: Sequencing ends 3 residues short of the CDR3 end; the germline J gene provides the rest. This chain links TRBV7-9 with TRBJ2-3, with D perhaps matching TRBD2 (6 bases). Trimming cost V 7 bases and J 0 bases, with 11 bases left between them. Germline V CDR1 and CDR2: SEHNR, FQNEAQ (reference sequence). The CDR3 sequence is 14 residues long. CDR3 loop: CASNPAGSTDTQYF. The sequenced part of the CDR3 DNA is TGTGCCAGCAACCCCGCGGGAAGCACAGATACG.

As regards this clone: The CDR3 end falls 3 residues outside the read, so it is completed with the germline J gene. V is TRBV6-2 or TRBV6-3 and J is TRBJ1-5; no reliable D call. Trimming cost V 4 bases and J 6 bases, with 16 bases left between them. The germline V gene has CDR1 MNHEY and CDR2 SVGEGT. The length of the CDR3 is 15 residues. The sequenced CDR3 bases are TGTGCCAGCAGTTCCCGGTCCCTCAACGCTCAGCCC. Its translation is CASSSRSLNAQP. The whole CDR3 sequence is CASSSRSLNAQPQHF.

In the case of this clone: The read terminates 3 residues before the CDR3 end, so the remaining end is supplied by the germline J gene. V is TRBV30 and J is TRBJ2-5, with 7 bases aligning to TRBD1. The V gene's germline CDR1 is GTSNPN and CDR2 SVGIG (reference sequence). V gave up 5 bases and J gave up 2 bases; unmatched junction bases: 5. The CDR3 has 13 residues. CDR3 sequence reads: CAWAGTAQETQYF. The sequenced part of the CDR3 DNA is TGTGCCTGGGCCGGGACAGCACAAGAGACC.

Comment on this clone: The read is 3 residues too short to cover the CDR3 end, so that end is filled in from the germline J gene. The V and J genes are TRBV5-6 and TRBJ2-5, with 9 bases identical to TRBD1. The V and J ends lost 3 bases and 3 bases, in that order; junction bases with no gene match: 6. The CDR3 covers 15 residues. CDR1 and CDR2 from the germline V gene are SGHDT and YYEEEE. The CDR3 loop reads CASSSTRDREETQYF. The CDR3 DNA, read in part, is TGTGCCAGCAGCTCGACACGGGACAGGGAAGAGACC.

Details on this clone: From the germline J gene comes the end of the CDR3, since the read stops 3 residues before it. The chain recombines TRBV20-1 with TRBJ1-5; 9 positions agree with TRBD1. With V trimmed by 5 bases and J by 0 bases, 11 bases remained unmatched. The CDR3 contains 17 residues. The germline gives CDR1 DFQATT, CDR2 SNEGSKA (reference sequence). The CDR3 DNA, read in part, is TGCAGTGCTCAGAAGGGACAGGGCGAGTATAGCAATCAGCCC. Amino acids: CSAQKGQGEYSNQP. The whole CDR3 sequence is CSAQKGQGEYSNQPQHF.

Comments on this clone: The DNA ends 3 residues before the CDR3 does, and the rest of the CDR3 is filled in from the germline J gene. The chain couples TRBV2 to TRBJ2-2; D uncertain. The V end was cut by 6 bases, the J end by 5 bases, with 4 bases between. The CDR3 length is 11 residues. Germline V gene sequence: CDR1 SNHLY, CDR2 FYNNEI. The DNA read from the CDR3 is TGTGCCAGCAGACGGACCGGGGAG. Its translation is CASRRTGE. The whole CDR3 is CASRRTGELFF.

Remarks on this clone: The sequenced fragment ends 3 residues before the CDR3 boundary, so the rest is inferred from the germline J gene. The genes are TRBV20-1 and TRBJ2-3, with 7 bases identical to TRBD2. Germline V CDR1 and CDR2: DFQATT, SNEGSKA (reference sequence). The CDR3 totals 12 residues. CDR3 DNA (partial): TGCAGCGGACTAGAATCGACAGATACG. As protein: CSGLESTDT. The complete CDR3 protein is CSGLESTDTQYF.

Worth noting for this clone: The DNA ends 3 residues before the CDR3 does, and the rest of the CDR3 is filled in from the germline J gene. The genes are TRBV10-3 and TRBJ2-1; TRBD1 agrees at 12 bases. The CDR3 length is 15 residues. Trimming removed 8 bases from V and 9 bases from J; junction bases left unmatched: 11. Germline V gene data show CDR1 as ENHRY and CDR2 as SYGVKD. The part of the CDR3 DNA that was read is TGTGCCATCGGAACCCTGGGACAGGGGGCTTCTGAG. This translates into CAIGTLGQGASE. The entire CDR3 is CAIGTLGQGASEQFF.

As to this clone: The CDR3 end is not reached by the read, which stops 3 residues before it; the germline J gene fills it in. The chain employs TRBV20-1 and TRBJ2-1; 7 bases fit TRBD2. The CDR3 is 15 residues long. CDR1 is DFQATT and CDR2 is SNEGSKA in the germline V gene (reference sequence). J was trimmed by 4 bases and V by 3 bases; bases with no gene match: 9. The covered CDR3 bases are TGCAGTGCTAGGGTTCTAGCGGCCCCGTACAATGAG. Its translation is CSARVLAAPYNE. In full, the CDR3 reads CSARVLAAPYNEQFF.

Worth noting for this clone: The CDR3 end is not reached by the read, which stops 3 residues before it; the germline J gene fills it in. The chain couples TRBV5-6 to TRBJ1-1; D might be TRBD1 (6 bases). Between the trimmed V and J ends, which lost 1 base and 4 bases, there was a span of 11 bases. Germline V lookup: CDR1 SGHDT, CDR2 YYEEEE. The CDR3 is 14 residues long. Here the CDR3 reads CASSLRQVGTEAFF. The CDR3 bases that were read are TGTGCCAGCAGCTTGCGACAGGTCGGCACTGAA.

Remarks on this clone: The read falls 3 residues short of the CDR3 end, and the missing part is taken from the germline J gene. V usage is TRBV28 and J usage is TRBJ2-5, with D possibly matching TRBD1 (6 bases). The germline V gene has CDR1 MDHEN and CDR2 SYDVKM. The CDR3 extends over 15 amino acids. Trimming removed 6 bases from V and 2 bases from J, with 16 bases in between. The CDR3 DNA, read in part, is TGTGCCAGCAGCCAGGGGAGCGGAGTTCAAGAGACC. Translation: CASSQGSGVQET. The entire CDR3 is CASSQGSGVQETQYF. The full variable domain, in which reference TRBV28 and TRBJ2-5 provide the parts outside the CDR3, is DVKVTQSSRYLVKRTGEKVFLECVQDMDHENMFWYRQDPGLGLRLIYFSYDVKMKEKGDIPEGYSVSREKKERFSLILESASTNQTSMYLCASSQGSGVQETQYFGPGTRLLVL.

Partial CDR3 DNA: TGTGCCAGCAGCTTAGACAGGGTTGAAAAA. It yields the protein CASSLDRVEK. The full CDR3 protein reads CASSLDRVEKLFF. This chain uses TRBV7-9 with TRBJ1-4; D is perhaps TRBD1 (6 bases). The CDR3 goes on 3 residues after the read ends, and that part is filled in from the germline J gene. From germline, CDR1 is SEHNR and CDR2 FQNEAQ (reference sequence). This CDR3 is built from 13 residues. V gave up 1 base and J gave up 7 bases, with 7 bases separating them.

Regarding this clone: With the read ending 3 residues before the CDR3 end, the germline J gene is used to fill in that end. The chain combines TRBV7-2 with TRBJ2-7; D is ambiguous. There are 14 residues in the CDR3. V lost 1 base to trimming and J lost 3 bases, with 10 bases between them. From germline, CDR1 is SGHTA and CDR2 FQGNSA. The chain's CDR3 is CASSLEAILYEQYF. Incomplete CDR3 DNA: TGTGCCAGCAGCTTAGAGGCCATCCTCTACGAG.

Notes on this clone: The observed sequence ends 3 residues before the CDR3 terminus, with the missing tail filled in from the germline J gene. The chain uses TRBV7-9 and TRBJ2-3, with D perhaps TRBD1 (6 bases). The germline V and J ends were trimmed by 6 bases and 1 base, with 14 bases remaining between them. The CDR3 is 15 amino acids. CDR1 is SEHNR, CDR2 FQNEAQ, per germline (reference sequence). Partial CDR3 DNA: TGTGCCAGCAGTTTCGTACAGGGAGGCACAGATACG. It codes for CASSFVQGGTDT. The complete CDR3 reads CASSFVQGGTDTQYF.

Notes on this clone: The read terminates 3 residues before the CDR3 end, so the remaining end is supplied by the germline J gene. The chain links TRBV19 to TRBJ2-5, with 7 bases identical to TRBD1. V shed 5 bases, J shed 2 bases, and the junction held 5 bases outside the gene matches. The CDR3 contains 14 residues. Germline V gene lookup returns CDR1 LNHDA and CDR2 SQIVND (reference sequence). The sequenced part of the CDR3 DNA is TGTGCCAGTAGTTCATGGGACAGACAAGAGACC. Protein: CASSSWDRQET. The CDR3 in its entirety is CASSSWDRQETQYF. Complete variable domain (other parts from reference TRBV19 and TRBJ2-5): DGGITQSPKYLFRKEGQNVTLSCEQNLNHDAMYWYRQDPGQGLRLIYYSQIVNDFQKGDIAEGYSVSREKKESFPLTVTSAQKNPTAFYLCASSSWDRQETQYFGPGTRLLVL.

In regard to this clone: The read terminates 3 residues ahead of where the CDR3 ends, so the germline J gene completes it. The gene calls are TRBV20-1 and TRBJ2-5, with D tentatively TRBD2 (5 bases). The germline CDR1 and CDR2 sequences are DFQATT and SNEGSKA (reference sequence). The V and J ends lost 3 bases and 2 bases respectively, with 10 bases between them. The CDR3 runs to 13 residues. CDR3 sequence: CSARVPGQETQYF. The CDR3 bases that were read are TGCAGTGCTAGGGTGCCGGGGCAAGAGACC.

Concerning this clone itself: The read terminates 3 residues ahead of where the CDR3 ends, so the germline J gene completes it. V gene TRBV19 combines with J gene TRBJ2-3; no firm D call. Germline V gene lookup returns CDR1 LNHDA and CDR2 SQIVND (reference sequence). Trimming took 7 bases from V and 3 from J, leaving 8 bases between them. CDR3 length equals 12 residues. CDR3: CASKGTTDTQYF. Partial CDR3 DNA: TGTGCCAGTAAGGGTACAACAGATACG. Combining the CDR3 with reference TRBV19 and TRBJ2-3 gives the whole variable domain DGGITQSPKYLFRKEGQNVTLSCEQNLNHDAMYWYRQDPGQGLRLIYYSQIVNDFQKGDIAEGYSVSREKKESFPLTVTSAQKNPTAFYLCASKGTTDTQYFGPGTRLTVL.

For this clone: The observed sequence ends 3 residues before the CDR3 terminus, with the missing tail filled in from the germline J gene. This rearrangement joins TRBV5-1 to TRBJ2-7; TRBD1 aligns across 11 bases. Germline values: CDR1 SGHRS, CDR2 YFSETQ. CDR3 size: 16 residues. V was pared by 3 bases and J by 2 bases, with 7 bases of the junction left unmatched. The covered CDR3 bases are TGCGCCAGCAGCTCACCGCCGGGACAGGGGGCCTACGAG. This codes for CASSSPPGQGAYE. The complete CDR3 reads CASSSPPGQGAYEQYF.

As for this clone: The read terminates 3 residues ahead of where the CDR3 ends, so the germline J gene completes it. V usage is TRBV6-1 and J usage is TRBJ2-5; D is unresolved. The length of the CDR3 is 14 residues. The V end was cut by 1 base, the J end by 1 base, with 7 bases between. CDR1 is MNHNS, CDR2 SASEGT, per germline. The CDR3 bases that were read are TGTGCCAGCAGTGAAGGTGGCAGCCAAGAGACC. It yields the protein CASSEGGSQET. The whole CDR3 reads CASSEGGSQETQYF.

On this clone: Sequencing ends 3 residues short of the CDR3 end; the germline J gene provides the rest. The chain links TRBV29-1 to TRBJ1-1; D possibly corresponds to TRBD1 (6 bases). CDR1 and CDR2 (germline): SQVTM, ANQGSEA. The V gene lost 4 bases and the J gene lost 1 base, with 10 bases spanning the gap. There are 13 residues in the CDR3. CDR3 DNA (partial): TGCAGCGTTGTTCGACAGGAGAACACTGAA. Translating gives CSVVRQENTE. The complete CDR3 reads CSVVRQENTEAFF.